Only a few counts were recorded for the clone carrying this TCR beta chain. The repertoire was sequenced with immunoSEQ multiplex PCR; TCRdb's copy has only in-frame clones and lacks some. The sample lists some 110,000 clones; 80% to 95% were seen once. This specimen comes from a study of OX40 agonist ivuxolimab in advanced cancers. The germline V gene encodes CDR1 MNHNS and CDR2 SASEGT. The CDR3 runs to 13 residues. Losses at the gene ends were 4 bases for V and 6 bases for J; bases not matched to a gene: 2. The receptor was isolated from an adult with an advanced solid tumor such as melanoma, head and neck, liver or kidney cancer. The chain links TRBV6-1 to TRBJ1-2; 10 bases are a match to TRBD1. Sequencing was performed on CD4+ or CD8+ T cells sorted from blood, taken in a trial of the OX40 agonist ivuxolimab. For the CDR3, the DNA is TGTGCCAGCAGTGGGGACAGGGGACATGGCTACACCTTC. Translation gives CASSGDRGHGYTF.